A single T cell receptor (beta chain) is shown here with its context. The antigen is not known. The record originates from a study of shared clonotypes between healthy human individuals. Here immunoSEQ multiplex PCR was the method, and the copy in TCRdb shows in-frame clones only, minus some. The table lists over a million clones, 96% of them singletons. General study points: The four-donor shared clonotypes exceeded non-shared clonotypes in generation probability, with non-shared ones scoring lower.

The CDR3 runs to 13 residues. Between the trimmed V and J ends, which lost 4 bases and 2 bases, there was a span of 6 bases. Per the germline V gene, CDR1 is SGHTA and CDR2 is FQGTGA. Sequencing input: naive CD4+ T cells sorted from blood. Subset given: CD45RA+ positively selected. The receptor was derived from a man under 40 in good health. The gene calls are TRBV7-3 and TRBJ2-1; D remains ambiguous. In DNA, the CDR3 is TGTGCCAGCAGCTCGCCTCCCTACAATGAGCAGTTCTTC. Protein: CASSSPPYNEQFF.